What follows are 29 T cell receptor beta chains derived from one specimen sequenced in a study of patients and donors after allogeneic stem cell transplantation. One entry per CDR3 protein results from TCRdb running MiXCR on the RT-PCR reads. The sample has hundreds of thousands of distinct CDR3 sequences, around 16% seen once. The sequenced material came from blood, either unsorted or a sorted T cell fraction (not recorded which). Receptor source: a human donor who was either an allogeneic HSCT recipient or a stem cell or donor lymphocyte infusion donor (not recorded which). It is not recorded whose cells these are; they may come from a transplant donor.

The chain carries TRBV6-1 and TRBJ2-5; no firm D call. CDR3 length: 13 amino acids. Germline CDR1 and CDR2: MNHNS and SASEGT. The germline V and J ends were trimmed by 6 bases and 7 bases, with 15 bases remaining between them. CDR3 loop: CASRPTVRVTQYF. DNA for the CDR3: TGTGCCAGCAGGCCGACCGTAAGGGTGACCCAGTACTTC.

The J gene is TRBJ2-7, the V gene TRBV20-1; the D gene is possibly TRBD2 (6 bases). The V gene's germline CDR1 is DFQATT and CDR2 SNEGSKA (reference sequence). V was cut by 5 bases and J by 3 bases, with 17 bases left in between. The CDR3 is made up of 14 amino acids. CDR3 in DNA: TGCAGTGCTGCACATATCCGGCGGGGCTACGAGCAGTACTTC. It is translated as CSAAHIRRGYEQYF.

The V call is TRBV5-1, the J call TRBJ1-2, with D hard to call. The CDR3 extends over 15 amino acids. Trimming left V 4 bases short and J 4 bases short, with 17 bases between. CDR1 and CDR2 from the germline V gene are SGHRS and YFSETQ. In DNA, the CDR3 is TGCGCCAGCAGCCCATCGCGGGGAGAAGGCTATGGCTACACCTTC. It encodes CASSPSRGEGYGYTF. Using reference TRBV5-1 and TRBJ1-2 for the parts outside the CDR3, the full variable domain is KAGVTQTPRYLIKTRGQQVTLSCSPISGHRSVSWYQQTPGQGLQFLFEYFSETQRNKGNFPGRFSGRQFSNSRSEMNVSTLELGDSALYLCASSPSRGEGYGYTFGSGTRLTVV.

The CDR3 sequence: CSARVAGVETQYF. Written as DNA, the CDR3 is TGCAGTGCTAGAGTGGCAGGGGTCGAGACCCAGTACTTC. V is TRBV20-1 and J is TRBJ2-5, with D tentatively TRBD1 (6 bases). Germline CDR1 reads DFQATT; CDR2 reads SNEGSKA (reference sequence). The CDR3 extends over 13 amino acids. The V gene lost 1 base and the J gene lost 5 bases, with 11 bases spanning the gap.

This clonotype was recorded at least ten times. The CDR3 nucleotides are TGTGCCAGATCCTACGAGCAGTACTTC. It is translated as CARSYEQYF. The chain recombines TRBV24-1 with TRBJ2-7; D is unclear. There are 9 residues in the CDR3. The germline V gene encodes CDR1 KGHDR and CDR2 SFDVKD. V lost 11 bases to trimming and J lost 1 base, with 2 bases between them.

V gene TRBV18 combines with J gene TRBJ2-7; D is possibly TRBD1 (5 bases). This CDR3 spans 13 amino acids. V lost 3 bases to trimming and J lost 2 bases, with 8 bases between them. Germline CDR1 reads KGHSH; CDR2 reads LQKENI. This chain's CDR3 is CASSPDTTYEQYF. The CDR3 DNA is TGTGCCAGCTCACCGGACACAACCTACGAGCAGTACTTC.

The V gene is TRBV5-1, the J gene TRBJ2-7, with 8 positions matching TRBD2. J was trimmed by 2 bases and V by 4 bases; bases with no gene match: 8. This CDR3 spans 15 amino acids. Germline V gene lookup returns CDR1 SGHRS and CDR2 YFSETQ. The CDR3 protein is CASSGSGSRTYEQYF. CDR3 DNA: TGCGCCAGCAGCGGGAGCGGGAGTCGGACCTACGAGCAGTACTTC.

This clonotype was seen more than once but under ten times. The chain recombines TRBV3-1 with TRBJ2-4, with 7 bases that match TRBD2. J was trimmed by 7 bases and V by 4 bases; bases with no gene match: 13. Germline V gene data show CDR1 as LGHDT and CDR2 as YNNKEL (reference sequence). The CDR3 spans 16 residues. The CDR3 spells CASSLLIRGGGNIQYF. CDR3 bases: TGTGCCAGCAGCCTATTGATCCGCGGGGGTGGGAACATTCAGTACTTC.

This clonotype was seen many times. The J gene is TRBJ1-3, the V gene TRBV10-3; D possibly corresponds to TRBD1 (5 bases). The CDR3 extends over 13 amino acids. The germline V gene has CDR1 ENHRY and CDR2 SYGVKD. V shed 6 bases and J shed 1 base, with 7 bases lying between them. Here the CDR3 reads CAIREGSGNTIYF. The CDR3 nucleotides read TGTGCCATCAGGGAGGGGTCTGGAAACACCATATATTTT.

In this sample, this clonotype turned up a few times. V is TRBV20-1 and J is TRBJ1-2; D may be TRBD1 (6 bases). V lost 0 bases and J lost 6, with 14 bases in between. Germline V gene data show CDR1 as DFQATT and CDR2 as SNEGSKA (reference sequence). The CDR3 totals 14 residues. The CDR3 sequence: CSARDWVQGNGYTF. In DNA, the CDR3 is TGCAGTGCTAGAGATTGGGTACAGGGAAATGGCTACACCTTC.

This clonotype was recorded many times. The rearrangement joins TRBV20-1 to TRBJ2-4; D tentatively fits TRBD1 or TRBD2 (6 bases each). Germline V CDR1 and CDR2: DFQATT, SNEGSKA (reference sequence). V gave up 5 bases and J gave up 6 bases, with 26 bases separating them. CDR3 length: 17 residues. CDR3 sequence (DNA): TGCAGTGCTCAGGCGATGATGGGAACCAGGGGAGGAAACATTCAGTACTTC. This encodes CSAQAMMGTRGGNIQYF.

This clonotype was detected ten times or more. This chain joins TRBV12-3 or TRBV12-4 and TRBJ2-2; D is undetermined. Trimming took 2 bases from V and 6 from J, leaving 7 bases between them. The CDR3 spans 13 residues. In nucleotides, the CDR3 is TGTGCCAGCAGTTTAAAAGTGTCCGGGGAGCTGTTTTTT. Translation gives CASSLKVSGELFF.

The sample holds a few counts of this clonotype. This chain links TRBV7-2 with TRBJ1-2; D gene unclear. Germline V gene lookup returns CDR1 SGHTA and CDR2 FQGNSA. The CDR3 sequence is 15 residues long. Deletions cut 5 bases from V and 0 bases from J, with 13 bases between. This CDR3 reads CASSNRRLANYGYTF. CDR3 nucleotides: TGTGCCAGCAGCAACCGACGGTTAGCTAACTATGGCTACACCTTC.

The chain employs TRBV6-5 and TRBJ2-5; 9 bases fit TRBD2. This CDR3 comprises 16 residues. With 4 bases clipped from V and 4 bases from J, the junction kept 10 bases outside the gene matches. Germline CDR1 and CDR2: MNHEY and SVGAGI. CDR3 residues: CASSSLLAGLGETQYF. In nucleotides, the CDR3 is TGTGCCAGCAGTTCCTTGCTAGCGGGATTAGGAGAGACCCAGTACTTC.

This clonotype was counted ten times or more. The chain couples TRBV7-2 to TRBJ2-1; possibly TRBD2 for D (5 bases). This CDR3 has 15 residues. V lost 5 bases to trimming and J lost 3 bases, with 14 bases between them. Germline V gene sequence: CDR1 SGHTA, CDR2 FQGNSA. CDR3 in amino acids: CASSAISGYYNEQFF. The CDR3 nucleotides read TGTGCCAGCAGCGCTATAAGCGGATACTACAATGAGCAGTTCTTC.

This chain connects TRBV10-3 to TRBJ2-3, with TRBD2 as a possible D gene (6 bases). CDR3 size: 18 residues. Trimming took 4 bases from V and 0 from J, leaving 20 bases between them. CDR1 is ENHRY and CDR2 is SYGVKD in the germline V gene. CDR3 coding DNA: TGTGCCATCAGTGTGACCCCCGGGACTCGAACTAGCACAGATACGCAGTATTTT. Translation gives CAISVTPGTRTSTDTQYF.

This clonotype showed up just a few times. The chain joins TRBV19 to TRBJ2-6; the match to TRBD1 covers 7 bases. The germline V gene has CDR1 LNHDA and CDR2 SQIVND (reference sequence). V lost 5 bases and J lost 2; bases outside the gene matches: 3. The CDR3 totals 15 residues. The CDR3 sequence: CASSVTGPGANVLTF. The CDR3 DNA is TGTGCCAGTAGTGTGACAGGGCCTGGGGCCAACGTCCTGACTTTC.

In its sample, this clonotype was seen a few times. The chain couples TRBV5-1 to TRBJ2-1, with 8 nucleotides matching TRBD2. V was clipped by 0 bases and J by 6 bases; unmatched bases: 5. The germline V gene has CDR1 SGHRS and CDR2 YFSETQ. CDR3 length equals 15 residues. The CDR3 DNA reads TGCGCCAGCAGCTTGGTCCAGCGGGAGCGCAATGAGCAGTTCTTC. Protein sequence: CASSLVQRERNEQFF.

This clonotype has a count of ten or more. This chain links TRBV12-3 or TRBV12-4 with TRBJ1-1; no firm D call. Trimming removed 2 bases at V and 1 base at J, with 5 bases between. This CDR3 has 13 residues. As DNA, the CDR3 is TGTGCCAGCAGTTTATCGGGGAACACTGAAGCTTTCTTT. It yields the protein CASSLSGNTEAFF.

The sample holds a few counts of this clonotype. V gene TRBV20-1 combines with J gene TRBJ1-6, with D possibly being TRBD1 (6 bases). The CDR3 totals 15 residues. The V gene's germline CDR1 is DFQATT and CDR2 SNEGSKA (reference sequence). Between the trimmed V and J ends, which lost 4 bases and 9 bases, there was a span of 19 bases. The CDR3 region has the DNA TGCAGTGCTATTTACGGGTTCCAGGGGACTTCACCCCTCCACTTT. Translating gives CSAIYGFQGTSPLHF.

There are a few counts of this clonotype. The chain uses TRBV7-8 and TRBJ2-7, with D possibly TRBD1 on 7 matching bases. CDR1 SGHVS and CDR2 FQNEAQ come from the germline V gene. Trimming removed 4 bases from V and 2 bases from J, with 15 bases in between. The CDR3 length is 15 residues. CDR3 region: CASSSRRGDPYEQYF. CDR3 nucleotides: TGTGCCAGCAGCTCACGCAGGGGGGATCCCTACGAGCAGTACTTC.

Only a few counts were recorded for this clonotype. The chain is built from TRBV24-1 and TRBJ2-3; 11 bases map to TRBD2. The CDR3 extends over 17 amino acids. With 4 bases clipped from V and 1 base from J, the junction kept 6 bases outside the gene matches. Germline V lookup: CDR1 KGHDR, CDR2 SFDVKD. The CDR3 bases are TGTGCCACCAGTGAGACGACTAGCGGGGTTGGCACAGATACGCAGTATTTT. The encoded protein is CATSETTSGVGTDTQYF.

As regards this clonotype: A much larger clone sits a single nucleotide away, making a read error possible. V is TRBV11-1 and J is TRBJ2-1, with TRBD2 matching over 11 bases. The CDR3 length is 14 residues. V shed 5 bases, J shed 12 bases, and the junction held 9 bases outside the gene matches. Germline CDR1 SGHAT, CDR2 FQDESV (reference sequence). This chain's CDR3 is CASSDTSGSYGQFF. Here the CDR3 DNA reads TGTGCCAGCAGCGATACTAGCGGGAGCTATGGGCAGTTCTTC.

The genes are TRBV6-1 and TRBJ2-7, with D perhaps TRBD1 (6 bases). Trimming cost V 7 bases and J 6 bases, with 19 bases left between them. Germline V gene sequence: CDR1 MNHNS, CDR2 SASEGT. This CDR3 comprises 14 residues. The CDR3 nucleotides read TGTGCCAGCACCAACGCAGGGGACACTGGCGAGCAGTACTTC. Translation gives CASTNAGDTGEQYF.

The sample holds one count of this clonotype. CDR3 region: CASSSLSFRADTQYF. DNA of the CDR3: TGTGCCAGCAGCTCCCTCTCTTTTAGGGCAGATACGCAGTATTTT. The chain links TRBV7-3 to TRBJ2-3, with no clear D. The V gene's germline CDR1 is SGHTA and CDR2 FQGTGA. CDR3 length: 15 amino acids. V dropped 4 bases and J dropped 4 bases, with 15 bases sitting between them.

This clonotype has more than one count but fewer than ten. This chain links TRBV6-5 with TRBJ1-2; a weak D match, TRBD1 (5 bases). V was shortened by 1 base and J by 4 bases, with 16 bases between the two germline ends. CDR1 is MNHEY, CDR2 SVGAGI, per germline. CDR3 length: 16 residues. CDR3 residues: CASSYFVKGRSYGYTF. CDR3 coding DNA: TGTGCCAGCAGTTACTTCGTGAAGGGACGGAGCTATGGCTACACCTTC.

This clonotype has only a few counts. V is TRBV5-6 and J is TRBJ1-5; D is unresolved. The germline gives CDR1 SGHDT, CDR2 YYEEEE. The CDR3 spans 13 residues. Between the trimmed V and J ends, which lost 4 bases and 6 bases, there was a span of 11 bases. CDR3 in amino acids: CASSLRTGQPQHF. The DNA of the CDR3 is TGTGCCAGCAGCCTCCGCACCGGTCAGCCCCAGCATTTT.

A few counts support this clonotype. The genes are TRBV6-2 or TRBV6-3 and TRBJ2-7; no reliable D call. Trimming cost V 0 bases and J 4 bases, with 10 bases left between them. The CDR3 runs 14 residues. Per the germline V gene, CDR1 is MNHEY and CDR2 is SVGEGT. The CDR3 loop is CASSYSMRQYEQYF. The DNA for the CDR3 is TGTGCCAGCAGTTACTCGATGCGTCAATACGAGCAGTACTTC.

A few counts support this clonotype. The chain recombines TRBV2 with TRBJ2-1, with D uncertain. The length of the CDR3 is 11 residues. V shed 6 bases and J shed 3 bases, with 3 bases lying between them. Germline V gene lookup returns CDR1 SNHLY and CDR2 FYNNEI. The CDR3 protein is CASRYYNEQFF. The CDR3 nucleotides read TGTGCCAGCAGATACTACAATGAGCAGTTCTTC.